The 7 T cell receptor beta chains presented below share a single source sample, sequenced in a study of T cell responses to AZD1222 COVID-19 vaccine. This table comes from immunoSEQ multiplex PCR, and its TCRdb copy is limited to in-frame clones, with some not included. The sample contains around 270,000 clones, almost 95% of which appear only once. This specimen consisted of peripheral blood, obtained 28 days after the second AZD1222 dose. These receptors all stem from an adult who received the AZD1222 COVID-19 vaccine.

This chain joins TRBV7-2 and TRBJ1-6, with TRBD1 identical over 7 bases. V lost 3 bases to trimming and J lost 7 bases; unmatched junction nucleotides: 3. Germline V gene data show CDR1 as SGHTA and CDR2 as FQGNSA. The CDR3 extends over 14 amino acids. The DNA of the CDR3 is TGTGCCAGCAGCTTTGGGACAGCGAATTCACCCCTCCACTTT. As protein: CASSFGTANSPLHF.

The chain is built from TRBV28 and TRBJ1-5; D is unresolved. V lost 1 base to trimming and J lost 5 bases, with 12 bases between them. Germline lookup yields CDR1 MDHEN and CDR2 SYDVKM. The CDR3 is 15 amino acids. CDR3 DNA: TGTGCCAGCAGTTTATATGGCCCCCCCGATCAGCCCCAGCATTTT. This translates into CASSLYGPPDQPQHF.

This chain joins TRBV9 and TRBJ2-1; D not certain. V was shortened by 0 bases and J by 0 bases, with 13 bases between the two germline ends. Germline CDR1 reads SGDLS; CDR2 reads YYNGEE. This CDR3 is 17 amino acids long. CDR3 DNA: TGTGCCAGCAGCGTAGATGTGGCGGTTGTCTCCTACAATGAGCAGTTCTTC. Translation gives CASSVDVAVVSYNEQFF.

This chain connects TRBV7-9 to TRBJ1-2; a weak D match, TRBD1 (6 bases). Germline-derived CDR1 and CDR2 are SEHNR and FQNEAQ (reference sequence). This CDR3 spans 12 amino acids. The V gene lost 5 bases and the J gene lost 8 bases, with 12 bases spanning the gap. In nucleotides, the CDR3 is TGTGCCAGCAGCCCGGGGGCAGGCGGCTACACCTTC. This codes for CASSPGAGGYTF. Filled out from reference TRBV7-9 and TRBJ1-2, the complete variable domain reads DTGVSQNPRHKITKRGQNVTFRCDPISEHNRLYWYRQTLGQGPEFLTYFQNEAQLEKSRLLSDRFSAERPKGSFSTLEIQRTEQGDSAMYLCASSPGAGGYTFGSGTRLTVV.

V and J are TRBV10-1 and TRBJ2-3, with a tentative D call TRBD2 (6 bases). CDR1 and CDR2 from the germline V gene are WNHNN and SYGVQD (reference sequence). This CDR3 has 12 amino acids. V was trimmed by 2 bases and J by 7 bases, leaving 7 bases between them. The chain's CDR3 is CASSEGGYTQYF. CDR3 DNA sequence: TGCGCCAGCAGTGAGGGAGGGTATACGCAGTATTTT.

The chain carries TRBV7-8 and TRBJ2-7; TRBD1 aligns across 8 bases. The junction had 12 bases not matched to a gene; V was cut back by 7 bases and J by 1 base. Germline V gene data show CDR1 as SGHVS and CDR2 as FQNEAQ. The CDR3 contains 16 residues. The CDR3 region has the DNA TGTGCCAGCAACAGGGGGGTACAGGGTTTTTCCTACGAGCAGTACTTC. Its protein is CASNRGVQGFSYEQYF.

The V gene is TRBV29-1, the J gene TRBJ2-2; D gene unclear. Trimming cost V 4 bases and J 1 base, with 4 bases left between them. The CDR3 is 12 amino acids. Germline V gene sequence: CDR1 SQVTM, CDR2 ANQGSEA. CDR3 protein: CSVGRNTGELFF. In DNA, the CDR3 is TGCAGCGTTGGCAGGAACACCGGGGAGCTGTTTTTT.